Described below is a single T cell receptor (beta chain) sequence and its context. Its antigen is not identified. Other DNA variants within this sample encode the same CDR3. Sampled while nominally healthy, donors likely had unrecorded immune exposures. Primers included in the PCR were 60 Vbeta and 13 Jbeta primers. Data came from immunoSEQ multiplex PCR; TCRdb stores just in-frame clones and leaves some out. Found here are about 200,000 clones, roughly four fifths of them singletons; the top ten hold approximately 0.092%. These data originate in a study of cytomegalovirus exposure and HLA in healthy donors. The study's findings and limits: Most of the TCR beta V segments (in an earlier analysis) were productive either about 87% or about 30% of the time. Among TCR beta chains of equal frequency, HLA-associated ones were more clonally expanded in a later analysis. TCR beta chains numbering some 160 were designated cytomegalovirus-associated.

The germline V and J ends were trimmed by 2 bases and 8 bases, with 7 bases remaining between them. CDR1 and CDR2 (germline): LNHDA, SQIVND (reference sequence). The CDR3 loop spans 13 amino acids. This sequence joins TRBV19 and TRBJ1-6; D possibly corresponds to TRBD1 (6 bases). The clonotype originates from a boy aged 2-9 years in good health and CMV-seronegative. The sequenced material came from PBMCs. As DNA, the CDR3 is TGTGCCAGTAGTATACCAGGGGATTCACCCCTCCACTTT. Translating it yields CASSIPGDSPLHF.